This T cell receptor (beta chain) was profiled in a study of T cells in Graves' hyperthyroidism and ophthalmopathy. Findings and caveats of the study: Ophthalmopathy was distinguished from stable hyperthyroidism by 13 V-J signatures.

RNA transcripts provided the source from which TCR beta CDR3 regions were amplified. The HTBI primer set was used in a first-round RT-PCR of the TCR CDR3. In TCRdb, the multiplex PCR reads were re-called with MiXCR into one record per CDR3 protein. The sample consists of a few hundred thousand distinct CDR3 sequences, around an eighth of them appearing once. On this clonotype: The antigen is unknown.

V lost 8 bases, J lost 11 bases, and 28 bases lay in between. The CDR3 has 17 residues. Germline assignment: CDR1 LGHDT and CDR2 YNNKEL (reference sequence). The receptor's source is a man aged 25 to 40 with Graves' hyperthyroidism that later progressed to Graves' ophthalmopathy. Sequencing was performed on blood. V is TRBV3-1 and J is TRBJ1-6; D is perhaps TRBD1 (5 bases). CDR3 nucleotides: TGTGCCAGCGGTCTGACAGTTCAGAGCCCCAGCTTGCCACCCCTCCACTTT. This gives the protein CASGLTVQSPSLPPLHF. Full variable domain (rest looked up from reference TRBV3-1 and TRBJ1-6): DTAVSQTPKYLVTQMGNDKSIKCEQNLGHDTMYWYKQDSKKFLKIMFSYNNKELIINETVPNRFSPKSPDKAHLNLHINSLELGDSAVYFCASGLTVQSPSLPPLHFGNGTRLTVT.